Below are 30 T cell receptor beta chains sequenced from a single sample in a study of cytomegalovirus exposure and HLA in healthy donors. Amplification used 60 Vbeta primers and 13 Jbeta primers. Libraries were prepared by immunoSEQ multiplex PCR; TCRdb keeps only in-frame clonotypes and omits some of them. Of over 100,000 clones listed, roughly 80% are singletons. The sample comprised PBMCs. The receptor set was obtained from a woman aged 45-65 years in good health and CMV-seropositive.

The rearrangement joins TRBV2 to TRBJ2-3; D unclear. Trimming pared 7 bases from V and 1 base from J, leaving 15 bases between. The CDR3 is made up of 15 amino acids. CDR1 and CDR2 from the germline V gene are SNHLY and FYNNEI. The CDR3 DNA follows: TGTGCCAGCAATAACCAACGGTTCCGCACAGATACGCAGTATTTT. Amino acids: CASNNQRFRTDTQYF. Complete variable domain (other parts from reference TRBV2 and TRBJ2-3): EPEVTQTPSHQVTQMGQEVILRCVPISNHLYFYWYRQILGQKVEFLVSFYNNEISEKSEIFDDQFSVERPDGSNFTLKIRSTKLEDSAMYFCASNNQRFRTDTQYFGPGTRLTVL.

This chain connects TRBV5-4 to TRBJ2-1, with 12 bases matching TRBD2. Germline loops: CDR1 SGHNT, CDR2 YYREEE (reference sequence). Trimming removed 4 bases from V and 0 bases from J; junction bases left unmatched: 5. The CDR3 runs 17 residues. The CDR3 sequence: CASSVPSGRGSYNEQFF. CDR3 bases: TGTGCCAGCAGCGTCCCTAGCGGGAGGGGCTCCTACAATGAGCAGTTCTTC.

This clone was observed once. V gene TRBV4-1 combines with J gene TRBJ1-5, with TRBD1 matching over 7 bases. Germline loops: CDR1 MGHRA, CDR2 YSYEKL. V trimming: 1 base; J trimming: 4 bases; junction bases outside the gene matches: 4. This CDR3 has 15 residues. CDR3 amino acids: CASSQVDRVNQPQHF. CDR3 in DNA: TGCGCCAGCAGCCAAGTTGACAGGGTGAATCAGCCCCAGCATTTT.

The V gene is TRBV7-3, the J gene TRBJ1-1, with unresolved D. Germline V lookup: CDR1 SGHTA, CDR2 FQGTGA. This CDR3 is built from 14 residues. The germline V and J ends were trimmed by 2 bases and 5 bases, with 12 bases remaining between them. The CDR3: CASSLLGEETEAFF. CDR3 nucleotide sequence: TGTGCCAGCAGCTTACTCGGGGAGGAGACTGAAGCTTTCTTT.

The CDR3 is CAWARGLRQPQHF. The CDR3 region has the DNA TGTGCCTGGGCTCGGGGATTGCGGCAGCCCCAGCATTTT. The chain links TRBV30 to TRBJ1-5, with no clear D. The CDR3 covers 13 residues. In germline, CDR1 is GTSNPN, CDR2 SVGIG (reference sequence). The V end was cut by 5 bases, the J end by 7 bases, with 15 bases between.

This rearrangement joins TRBV9 to TRBJ2-2, with a tentative D call TRBD1 (6 bases). Germline lookup yields CDR1 SGDLS and CDR2 YYNGEE. The V gene lost 0 bases and the J gene lost 2 bases, with 14 bases spanning the gap. The CDR3 is 17 residues long. CDR3 DNA sequence: TGTGCCAGCAGCGTAGAGGGGGTGGGCTTCAACACCGGGGAGCTGTTTTTT. It encodes CASSVEGVGFNTGELFF.

CDR3 nucleotides: TGCGCCAGCAGCGCGGGTACTAGCGGGAGTACAGATACGCAGTATTTT. Protein: CASSAGTSGSTDTQYF. The V call is TRBV5-1, the J call TRBJ2-3; TRBD2 matches at 11 bases. V dropped 4 bases and J dropped 3; count of bases not matched to a gene: 7. CDR1 SGHRS and CDR2 YFSETQ come from the germline V gene. There are 16 residues in the CDR3.

This clone was detected once. The chain links TRBV11-2 to TRBJ2-3; D unresolved. This CDR3 has 12 residues. Trimming took 5 bases from V and 2 from J, leaving 5 bases between them. Germline CDR1 is SGHAT and CDR2 is FQNNGV. The CDR3 spells CASSRYTDTQYF. Here the CDR3 DNA reads TGTGCCAGCAGCCGGTACACAGATACGCAGTATTTT.

The chain is built from TRBV7-2 and TRBJ2-7; 11 bases map to TRBD2. The CDR3 is 17 amino acids. The V segment lost 1 base and the J segment 2 bases; nucleotides outside the gene matches: 7. Germline lookup yields CDR1 SGHTA and CDR2 FQGNSA. The CDR3 DNA reads as TGTGCCAGCAGCTTAGTAGGCTTAGCGGGGGGGCCCTACGAGCAGTACTTC. Encoded protein: CASSLVGLAGGPYEQYF.

This rearrangement joins TRBV5-1 to TRBJ1-1; D perhaps matches TRBD1 (5 bases). Germline CDR1 SGHRS, CDR2 YFSETQ. V was trimmed by 4 bases and J by 6 bases, leaving 25 bases between them. This CDR3 comprises 17 residues. Here the CDR3 DNA reads TGCGCCAGCAGCGGAAAACGGGACTCCCGCCCTGACGCTGAAGCTTTCTTT. Protein: CASSGKRDSRPDAEAFF.

Regarding this clone: One end of the junction varies from germline; a read error may be responsible. The chain combines TRBV5-6 with TRBJ1-5; TRBD1 matches 9 bases. The CDR3 spans 14 residues. In germline, CDR1 is SGHDT, CDR2 YYEEEE. The CDR3 loop reads CASSETGGVQSQHF. In nucleotides, the CDR3 is TGTGCCAGCAGCGAAACAGGGGGCGTTCAGTCCCAGCATTTT.

This clone was seen a single time. The chain employs TRBV7-9 and TRBJ2-7; 11 bases map to TRBD2. The CDR3 has 15 amino acids. Trimming took 5 bases from V and 3 from J; bases not matched to a gene: 6. The germline CDR1 and CDR2 sequences are SEHNR and FQNEAQ (reference sequence). The CDR3 is CASSLGLAGFYEQYF. As DNA, the CDR3 is TGTGCCAGCAGCCTCGGACTAGCGGGTTTCTACGAGCAGTACTTC.

The CDR3 coding sequence is TGCGCCAGCAGTGATTGGGTTTTCAGGGGTAGCAATCAGCCCCAGCATTTT. Residues: CASSDWVFRGSNQPQHF. This chain uses TRBV10-1 with TRBJ1-5; possibly TRBD1 for D (6 bases). Trimming removed 3 bases at V and 0 bases at J, with 15 bases between. The length of the CDR3 is 17 residues. CDR1 is WNHNN, CDR2 SYGVQD, per germline (reference sequence).

This chain joins TRBV5-1 and TRBJ2-7, with unresolved D. The CDR3 contains 13 residues. Trimming cost V 2 bases and J 2 bases, with 8 bases left between them. Looked up from germline, CDR1 is SGHRS and CDR2 is YFSETQ. The CDR3 DNA is TGCGCCAGCAGCTTAGACACCGCCTACGAGCAGTACTTC. Translation gives CASSLDTAYEQYF.

The chain has TRBV7-3 and TRBJ2-2; TRBD1 matches 7 bases. Germline V gives CDR1 SGHTA, CDR2 FQGTGA. The V gene end was trimmed by 5 bases and the J gene end by 4 bases; junction bases not matched to a gene: 4. The CDR3 has 14 residues. The chain's CDR3 is CASSPAGGTGELFF. CDR3 nucleotides: TGTGCCAGCAGCCCCGCAGGGGGCACCGGGGAGCTGTTTTTT.

The chain uses TRBV4-1 and TRBJ1-1; D is possibly TRBD1 (6 bases). Trimming removed 2 bases from V and 0 bases from J, with 7 bases in between. In germline, CDR1 is MGHRA, CDR2 YSYEKL. The CDR3 totals 14 residues. CDR3 residues: CASSQRGLNTEAFF. The CDR3 DNA is TGCGCCAGCAGCCAAAGGGGGTTGAACACTGAAGCTTTCTTT.

There are a few counts of this clone. The rearrangement links TRBV7-9 to TRBJ1-1, with D unresolved. Trimming took off 5 bases at V and 4 bases at J, with 17 bases between the two ends. Germline loops: CDR1 SEHNR, CDR2 FQNEAQ (reference sequence). This CDR3 contains 15 residues. DNA of the CDR3: TGTGCCAGCAGCCCTTCGGGCGGAGAGGGCACTGAAGCTTTCTTT. Translation: CASSPSGGEGTEAFF.

V usage is TRBV2 and J usage is TRBJ2-5; 10 bases are shared with TRBD1. V lost 6 bases, J lost 5 bases, and 6 bases stayed unmatched. The germline gives CDR1 SNHLY, CDR2 FYNNEI. CDR3 length: 14 amino acids. This CDR3 is CASRAGTGDETQYF. The CDR3 DNA sequence: TGTGCCAGCAGAGCCGGGACAGGGGACGAGACCCAGTACTTC.

This chain uses TRBV30 with TRBJ2-2; 12 bases line up with TRBD1. The CDR3 has 12 residues. The germline V gene encodes CDR1 GTSNPN and CDR2 SVGIG (reference sequence). V gave up 8 bases and J gave up 11 bases; unmatched junction bases: 6. DNA for the CDR3: TGTGCCCGCGGGACAGGGGGCGTTGAGCTGTTTTTT. Translating gives CARGTGGVELFF.

This clone came up once. V gene TRBV7-2 combines with J gene TRBJ2-1; the D gene is possibly TRBD1 (6 bases). Per the germline V gene, CDR1 is SGHTA and CDR2 is FQGNSA. The CDR3 consists of 17 residues. V shed 5 bases and J shed 0 bases, with 17 bases lying between them. DNA of the CDR3: TGTGCCAGCAGCGACCGGGACATGCTTAGCTCCTACAATGAGCAGTTCTTC. This translates into CASSDRDMLSSYNEQFF.

This clone was detected a few times. The chain has TRBV7-3 and TRBJ1-2; unclear D gene. Trimming cost V 6 bases and J 1 base, with 9 bases left between them. This CDR3 comprises 13 residues. CDR1 and CDR2 from the germline V gene are SGHTA and FQGTGA. CDR3 nucleotides: TGTGCCAGCAGTTACGGAGATAACTATGGCTACACCTTC. Its translation: CASSYGDNYGYTF. The full variable domain, rest sourced from reference TRBV7-3 and TRBJ1-2, is GAGVSQTPSNKVTEKGKYVELRCDPISGHTALYWYRQSLGQGPEFLIYFQGTGAADDSGLPNDRFFAVRPEGSVSTLKIQRTERGDSAVYLCASSYGDNYGYTFGSGTRLTVV.

The V call is TRBV5-1, the J call TRBJ1-4; 7 bases match TRBD1. Germline trimming cut 3 bases from V and 5 bases from J; bases unmatched to any gene: 10. Germline CDR1 is SGHRS and CDR2 is YFSETQ. This CDR3 has 16 residues. The CDR3 DNA follows: TGCGCCAGCAGCTCCAACAGGGGCTCCGAGAATGAAAAACTGTTTTTT. It yields the protein CASSSNRGSENEKLFF. Combining the CDR3 with reference TRBV5-1 and TRBJ1-4 gives the whole variable domain KAGVTQTPRYLIKTRGQQVTLSCSPISGHRSVSWYQQTPGQGLQFLFEYFSETQRNKGNFPGRFSGRQFSNSRSEMNVSTLELGDSALYLCASSSNRGSENEKLFFGSGTQLSVL.

This chain connects TRBV5-1 to TRBJ1-3, with TRBD1 identical over 7 bases. Trimming took 0 bases from V and 3 from J; bases not matched to a gene: 6. This CDR3 comprises 16 residues. CDR1 is SGHRS, CDR2 YFSETQ, per germline. CDR3 sequence (DNA): TGCGCCAGCAGCTTGGCCGGAGGGGACAGTGGAAACACCATATATTTT. This gives the protein CASSLAGGDSGNTIYF.

The genes are TRBV6-5 and TRBJ2-2, with D perhaps matching TRBD2 (5 bases). The V end was cut by 3 bases, the J end by 2 bases, with 13 bases between. This CDR3 region has 16 residues. Germline loops: CDR1 MNHEY, CDR2 SVGAGI. The CDR3: CASSYLGGINTGELFF. In DNA form, the CDR3 reads TGTGCCAGCAGTTATCTAGGAGGTATAAACACCGGGGAGCTGTTTTTT.

The V and J genes are TRBV28 and TRBJ2-3; 8 bases map to TRBD1. This CDR3 comprises 17 residues. Germline trimming cut 4 bases from V and 2 bases from J; bases unmatched to any gene: 11. The germline gives CDR1 MDHEN, CDR2 SYDVKM. The CDR3 reads CASSSRTGLSFTDTQYF. CDR3 sequence (DNA): TGTGCCAGCAGTTCCCGGACAGGGTTATCGTTCACAGATACGCAGTATTTT.

The chain carries TRBV30 and TRBJ1-2; the D gene is possibly TRBD1 (6 bases). Germline V gene data show CDR1 as GTSNPN and CDR2 as SVGIG (reference sequence). The CDR3 is 15 amino acids. Between the trimmed V and J ends, which lost 0 bases and 4 bases, there was a span of 15 bases. CDR3 protein: CAWSVPGAGSYGYTF. CDR3 DNA: TGTGCCTGGAGTGTACCAGGGGCAGGCTCCTATGGCTACACCTTC. Drawing the rest from reference TRBV30 and TRBJ1-2, the complete variable domain is SQTIHQWPATLVQPVGSPLSLECTVEGTSNPNLYWYRQAAGRGLQLLFYSVGIGQISSEVPQNLSASRPQDRQFILSSKKLLLSDSGFYLCAWSVPGAGSYGYTFGSGTRLTVV.

J is TRBJ1-2 and V is TRBV2, with D perhaps TRBD1 (5 bases). V lost 6 bases and J lost 4, with 12 bases in between. Germline loops: CDR1 SNHLY, CDR2 FYNNEI. CDR3 length: 13 amino acids. The CDR3 DNA sequence: TGTGCCAGCAGGGTGACAGCGCTCTATGGCTACACCTTC. Its protein is CASRVTALYGYTF.

J is TRBJ2-5 and V is TRBV4-2; 13 positions agree with TRBD2. Per germline, CDR1 LGHNA and CDR2 YNFKEQ. The CDR3 consists of 18 residues. V was pared by 2 bases and J by 2 bases, with 8 bases of the junction left unmatched. The CDR3 sequence: CASSQRSGLAGVQETQYF. CDR3 bases: TGTGCCAGCAGCCAAAGATCCGGACTAGCGGGAGTGCAAGAGACCCAGTACTTC.

V is TRBV7-9 and J is TRBJ2-5, with TRBD2 matching over 11 bases. The DNA end favors TRBJ2-7, so the J call may be wrong. CDR3 length: 15 residues. Germline lookup yields CDR1 SEHNR and CDR2 FQNEAQ (reference sequence). CDR3: CASRPSGGLSYEQYF. The CDR3 nucleotides read TGTGCCAGCAGACCTAGCGGGGGGCTCTCCTACGAGCAGTACTTC.

The chain links TRBV10-3 to TRBJ1-5; D not certain. Germline-derived CDR1 and CDR2 are ENHRY and SYGVKD. This CDR3 spans 13 amino acids. Trimming left V 2 bases short and J 4 bases short, with 6 bases between. This CDR3 reads CAISEQVNQPQHF. The CDR3 nucleotides are TGTGCCATCAGTGAGCAGGTTAATCAGCCCCAGCATTTT.